Shown below are 31 T cell receptor beta chains from a single sample sequenced in a study of cytomegalovirus exposure and HLA in healthy donors. Primers included in the PCR were 60 Vbeta and 13 Jbeta primers. Sequencing was performed with immunoSEQ multiplex PCR; in TCRdb, only in-frame clones are kept and a portion is missing. The repertoire consists of 150,000 to 200,000 clones, with almost 85% occurring once and the leading ten covering approximately 0.26%. Material: PBMCs. Source of these receptors: a boy between 10 and 17 years old in good health and CMV-seronegative.

This clone was seen just once. V gene TRBV19 combines with J gene TRBJ2-7, with a tentative D call TRBD2 (5 bases). Germline-derived CDR1 and CDR2 are LNHDA and SQIVND (reference sequence). V lost 7 bases to trimming and J lost 4 bases, with 17 bases between them. This CDR3 is built from 14 residues. The chain's CDR3 is CASTPPRDFYEQYF. In DNA, the CDR3 is TGTGCCAGTACCCCCCCTCGGGATTTTTACGAGCAGTACTTC.

This rearrangement joins TRBV9 to TRBJ1-5, with 8 bases aligning to TRBD1. CDR3 length: 14 residues. Germline CDR1 and CDR2: SGDLS and YYNGEE. V lost 3 bases and J lost 3; bases outside the gene matches: 2. CDR3 in amino acids: CASSATGDNQPQHF. The DNA for the CDR3 is TGTGCCAGCAGCGCGACAGGGGACAATCAGCCCCAGCATTTT.

This sequence joins TRBV4-3 and TRBJ1-4, with 9 bases lining up with TRBD1. The CDR3 extends over 19 amino acids. Per the germline V gene, CDR1 is LGHNA and CDR2 is YSLEER. The V gene end was trimmed by 0 bases and the J gene end by 7 bases; junction bases not matched to a gene: 15. This chain's CDR3 is CASSQDWTGANKMGEKLFF. CDR3 DNA sequence: TGCGCCAGCAGCCAAGACTGGACAGGGGCCAACAAGATGGGTGAAAAACTGTTTTTT.

This rearrangement joins TRBV29-1 to TRBJ2-5, with D perhaps matching TRBD1 (5 bases). CDR1 and CDR2 (germline): SQVTM, ANQGSEA. The CDR3 totals 12 residues. Trimming removed 3 bases at V and 3 bases at J, with 8 bases between. CDR3 nucleotide sequence: TGCAGCGTTGAGGGCAGGGAAGAGACCCAGTACTTC. Encoded protein: CSVEGREETQYF.

A note on this clone: The sample carries other DNA sequences with the same CDR3. The chain links TRBV19 to TRBJ2-7; 7 positions agree with TRBD1. The V gene end was trimmed by 4 bases and the J gene end by 3 bases; junction bases not matched to a gene: 0. This CDR3 is 12 amino acids long. CDR1 is LNHDA and CDR2 is SQIVND in the germline V gene (reference sequence). The CDR3 loop reads CASSRDSYEQYF. Here the CDR3 DNA reads TGTGCCAGTAGTAGGGACAGCTACGAGCAGTACTTC.

This rearrangement joins TRBV6-5 to TRBJ1-4; D gene unclear. Trimming stripped 5 bases from V and 10 bases from J, with 14 bases between. This CDR3 is built from 13 residues. Germline-derived CDR1 and CDR2 are MNHEY and SVGAGI. CDR3 nucleotide sequence: TGTGCCAGCAGTGTCGCGGGCTCGCGAAAACTGTTTTTT. This gives the protein CASSVAGSRKLFF.

The chain has TRBV19 and TRBJ2-3, with D possibly being TRBD1 (6 bases). In germline, CDR1 is LNHDA, CDR2 SQIVND (reference sequence). V lost 10 bases and J 2 bases, leaving 19 bases between the germline ends. CDR3 length: 15 residues. Here the CDR3 reads CATNAGTTYTDTQYF. As DNA, the CDR3 is TGTGCCACAAACGCCGGGACAACCTACACAGATACGCAGTATTTT.

CDR3 nucleotides: TGCGCCAGCGCGCTTGGAAACACCATATATTTT. Translating gives CASALGNTIYF. V is TRBV5-1 and J is TRBJ1-3; no firm D call. CDR1 SGHRS and CDR2 YFSETQ come from the germline V gene. CDR3 size: 11 residues. V lost 7 bases to trimming and J lost 3 bases, with 5 bases between them.

The rearrangement links TRBV5-1 to TRBJ1-2, with TRBD1 matching over 8 bases. CDR1 SGHRS and CDR2 YFSETQ come from the germline V gene. The CDR3 runs to 14 residues. With V trimmed by 0 bases and J by 4 bases, 2 bases remained unmatched. CDR3 loop: CASSLGTGTYGYTF. CDR3 bases: TGCGCCAGCAGCTTGGGGACAGGGACCTATGGCTACACCTTC.

The rearrangement links TRBV5-6 to TRBJ2-2, with D perhaps TRBD1 (6 bases). The V end lost 0 bases, the J end lost 7 bases, and 10 bases lay between the germline ends. CDR3 length: 14 amino acids. CDR1 and CDR2 (germline): SGHDT, YYEEEE. DNA for the CDR3: TGTGCCAGCAGCTTGGTCAGGGGTGGCGGGGAGCTGTTTTTT. It specifies CASSLVRGGGELFF. Full variable domain (remainder filled in from reference TRBV5-6 and TRBJ2-2): DAGVTQSPTHLIKTRGQQVTLRCSPKSGHDTVSWYQQALGQGPQFIFQYYEEEERQRGNFPDRFSGHQFPNYSSELNVNALLLGDSALYLCASSLVRGGGELFFGEGSRLTVL.

The V call is TRBV4-1, the J call TRBJ1-2, with 9 bases aligning to TRBD1. The CDR3 has 15 amino acids. V was pared by 6 bases and J by 4 bases, with 9 bases of the junction left unmatched. The germline gives CDR1 MGHRA, CDR2 YSYEKL. The CDR3 nucleotides read TGCGCCAGCAGTCAAAACCGGGACAGGGTCTATGGCTACACCTTC. It encodes CASSQNRDRVYGYTF.

This chain links TRBV2 with TRBJ2-7, with D possibly TRBD2 on 6 matching bases. The V end was cut by 4 bases, the J end by 3 bases, with 16 bases between. This CDR3 has 15 amino acids. Looked up from germline, CDR1 is SNHLY and CDR2 is FYNNEI. CDR3 in DNA: TGTGCCAGCAGTGTAAGTGGGGGACTCAGCTACGAGCAGTACTTC. Amino acid sequence: CASSVSGGLSYEQYF.

This clone has a single count. The chain couples TRBV2 to TRBJ2-2, with D perhaps TRBD1 (6 bases). The CDR3 spans 14 residues. V dropped 8 bases and J dropped 2 bases, with 12 bases sitting between them. In germline, CDR1 is SNHLY, CDR2 FYNNEI. CDR3 bases: TGTGCCAGCGGACAGACTTTTAACACCGGGGAGCTGTTTTTT. Translated, it gives CASGQTFNTGELFF.

This clone was counted once. The chain uses TRBV30 and TRBJ1-1; tentative D call: TRBD1 (6 bases). This CDR3 spans 14 amino acids. The V and J ends lost 0 bases and 6 bases respectively, with 14 bases between them. The germline gives CDR1 GTSNPN, CDR2 SVGIG (reference sequence). Written as DNA, the CDR3 is TGTGCCTGGAGTGTACTATCAGGGGCGGCTGAAGCTTTCTTT. It yields the protein CAWSVLSGAAEAFF.

The CDR3 loop is CASSLKGGTPEQYF. In nucleotides, the CDR3 is TGTGCCAGCAGCTTAAAAGGCGGGACCCCCGAGCAGTACTTC. The chain carries TRBV11-2 and TRBJ2-7; possible D gene TRBD2, 6 bases. Germline-derived CDR1 and CDR2 are SGHAT and FQNNGV. V gave up 2 bases and J gave up 6 bases, with 14 bases separating them. The CDR3 is made up of 14 amino acids.

The J gene is TRBJ2-7, the V gene TRBV11-3; 8 bases map to TRBD2. V trimming: 5 bases; J trimming: 7 bases; junction bases outside the gene matches: 7. In germline, CDR1 is SGHNT, CDR2 YENEEA. CDR3 size: 13 residues. The CDR3 DNA sequence: TGTGCCAGCAGCCTGGCGGGGGGTTGGGAGCAGTACTTC. Translating gives CASSLAGGWEQYF.

The chain has TRBV6-1 and TRBJ2-2; the match to TRBD2 covers 9 bases. CDR3 length: 14 amino acids. In germline, CDR1 is MNHNS, CDR2 SASEGT. J gave up 2 bases and V 8 bases, and 3 bases lay outside the gene matches. CDR3 sequence (DNA): TGTGCCAGCCTAGGGACTAGCAACACCGGGGAGCTGTTTTTT. Its translation is CASLGTSNTGELFF.

The chain is built from TRBV9 and TRBJ1-6; no definite D call. V was pared by 0 bases and J by 0 bases, with 10 bases between. Germline CDR1 is SGDLS and CDR2 is YYNGEE. The CDR3 contains 17 residues. For the CDR3, the DNA is TGTGCCAGCAGCGTAGAGGTTAGCAGCTCCTATAATTCACCCCTCCACTTT. Translated: CASSVEVSSSYNSPLHF.

The rearrangement links TRBV9 to TRBJ1-1; TRBD1 might be the D (5 bases). CDR1 is SGDLS and CDR2 is YYNGEE in the germline V gene. The CDR3 is 14 amino acids. The V end lost 0 bases, the J end lost 5 bases, and 11 bases lay between the germline ends. The CDR3 coding sequence is TGTGCCAGCAGCGTAGTGGGCACAGGAACTGAAGCTTTCTTT. Translating it yields CASSVVGTGTEAFF. Full variable domain (remainder filled in from reference TRBV9 and TRBJ1-1): DSGVTQTPKHLITATGQRVTLRCSPRSGDLSVYWYQQSLDQGLQFLIQYYNGEERAKGNILERFSAQQFPDLHSELNLSSLELGDSALYFCASSVVGTGTEAFFGQGTRLTVV.

The chain uses TRBV7-3 and TRBJ1-1; D not certain. The CDR3 length is 13 residues. CDR1 is SGHTA, CDR2 FQGTGA, per germline. V was cut by 2 bases and J by 1 base, with 5 bases left in between. CDR3 in amino acids: CASSLWRNTEAFF. Here the CDR3 DNA reads TGTGCCAGCAGCTTATGGAGGAACACTGAAGCTTTCTTT.

The CDR3 region is CASSYGQVSQETQYF. The CDR3 DNA sequence: TGTGCCAGCAGCTACGGACAGGTTTCGCAAGAGACCCAGTACTTC. The gene calls are TRBV11-3 and TRBJ2-5; the match to TRBD1 covers 7 bases. This CDR3 is built from 15 residues. J gave up 2 bases and V 4 bases, and 7 bases lay outside the gene matches. Germline CDR1 SGHNT, CDR2 YENEEA. Variable domain in full (rest from reference TRBV11-3 and TRBJ2-5): EAGVVQSPRYKIIEKKQPVAFWCNPISGHNTLYWYLQNLGQGPELLIRYENEEAVDDSQLPKDRFSAERLKGVDSTLKIQPAELGDSAVYLCASSYGQVSQETQYFGPGTRLLVL.

This chain connects TRBV28 to TRBJ2-7; D perhaps matches TRBD2 (5 bases). Germline lookup yields CDR1 MDHEN and CDR2 SYDVKM. The CDR3 is 13 amino acids. Trimming took 5 bases from V and 7 from J, leaving 15 bases between them. The CDR3 region is CASSPPEAWEQYF. CDR3 DNA sequence: TGTGCCAGCAGTCCCCCGGAGGCGTGGGAGCAGTACTTC.

The CDR3 DNA follows: TGTGCCAGCAGCTTAGCTTCTAGCGGGAGTCTACATGAGCAGTTCTTC. It is translated as CASSLASSGSLHEQFF. The V call is TRBV7-9, the J call TRBJ2-1; the match to TRBD2 covers 10 bases. The junction had 7 bases not matched to a gene; V was cut back by 0 bases and J by 8 bases. The CDR3 contains 16 residues. CDR1 and CDR2 (germline): SEHNR, FQNEAQ (reference sequence).

This chain joins TRBV18 and TRBJ2-3; D is undetermined. The germline gives CDR1 KGHSH, CDR2 LQKENI. This CDR3 region has 14 residues. V lost 4 bases, J lost 6 bases, and 14 bases lay in between. CDR3 in DNA: TGTGCCAGCTCACGCGACAAAAGACCTGATACGCAGTATTTT. Translation gives CASSRDKRPDTQYF. The full variable domain, with the rest looked up from reference TRBV18 and TRBJ2-3, is NAGVMQNPRHLVRRRGQEARLRCSPMKGHSHVYWYRQLPEEGLKFMVYLQKENIIDESGMPKERFSAEFPKEGPSILRIQQVVRGDSAAYFCASSRDKRPDTQYFGPGTRLTVL.

This chain connects TRBV5-1 to TRBJ2-7; 8 bases align to TRBD2. The CDR3 consists of 13 residues. Trimming removed 1 base from V and 5 bases from J; junction bases left unmatched: 2. Germline assignment: CDR1 SGHRS and CDR2 YFSETQ. For the CDR3, the DNA is TGCGCCAGCAGCTTGAAACTAGCGGACGAGCAGTACTTC. Translation: CASSLKLADEQYF.

This chain joins TRBV25-1 and TRBJ2-7; D perhaps matches TRBD2 (6 bases). Germline-derived CDR1 and CDR2 are MGHDK and SYGVNS. V was clipped by 8 bases and J by 4 bases, with 21 bases between them. This CDR3 region has 15 residues. This chain's CDR3 is CASYGGPSGKYEQYF. For the CDR3, the DNA is TGTGCCAGCTACGGGGGACCGAGTGGCAAGTACGAGCAGTACTTC.

The gene calls are TRBV10-3 and TRBJ2-2, with 11 bases matching TRBD2. The CDR3 extends over 18 amino acids. With V trimmed by 4 bases and J by 3 bases, 10 bases remained unmatched. Germline CDR1 and CDR2: ENHRY and SYGVKD. The CDR3 nucleotides are TGTGCCATCAGTGGTCTAAGGACTAGCGGGTCCTACACCGGGGAGCTGTTTTTT. Amino acid sequence: CAISGLRTSGSYTGELFF.

The rearrangement links TRBV4-3 to TRBJ2-5; D might be TRBD1 (6 bases). The DNA end is a closer match to TRBJ2-7, so the J assignment may be wrong. CDR1 LGHNA and CDR2 YSLEER come from the germline V gene. The CDR3 is 15 residues long. CDR3 residues: CASSLYRDGNYEQYF. DNA of the CDR3: TGCGCCAGCAGCCTATACAGGGACGGGAACTACGAGCAGTACTTC.

The gene calls are TRBV7-3 and TRBJ2-6; unclear D gene. Per germline, CDR1 SGHTA and CDR2 FQGTGA. V lost 5 bases, J lost 4 bases, and 9 bases lay in between. The CDR3 extends over 14 amino acids. This CDR3 is CASSPQSGANVLTF. The CDR3 nucleotides are TGTGCCAGCAGCCCTCAGTCCGGGGCCAACGTCCTGACTTTC.

The rearrangement links TRBV30 to TRBJ1-1; 7 bases fit TRBD1. The CDR3 totals 13 residues. V was pared by 0 bases and J by 6 bases, with 4 bases of the junction left unmatched. Germline V gene lookup returns CDR1 GTSNPN and CDR2 SVGIG (reference sequence). CDR3: CAWSVLGGSEAFF. In DNA, the CDR3 is TGTGCCTGGAGTGTACTAGGGGGCTCTGAAGCTTTCTTT.

The chain carries TRBV2 and TRBJ1-4; D is perhaps TRBD1 (6 bases). The V end was cut by 11 bases, the J end by 3 bases, with 16 bases between. The CDR3 contains 14 residues. Germline CDR1 and CDR2: SNHLY and FYNNEI. In DNA, the CDR3 is TGTGCCGGACAGCCGTTGCGTGCTAATGAAAAACTGTTTTTT. This sequence encodes CAGQPLRANEKLFF.